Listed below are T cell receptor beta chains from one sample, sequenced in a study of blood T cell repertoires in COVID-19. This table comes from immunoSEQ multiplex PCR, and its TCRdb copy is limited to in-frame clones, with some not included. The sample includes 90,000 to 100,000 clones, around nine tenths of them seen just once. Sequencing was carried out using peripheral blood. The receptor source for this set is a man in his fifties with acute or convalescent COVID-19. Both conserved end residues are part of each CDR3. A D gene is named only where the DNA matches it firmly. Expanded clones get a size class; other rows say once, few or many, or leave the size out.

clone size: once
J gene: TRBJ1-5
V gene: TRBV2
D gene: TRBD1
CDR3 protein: CASGRLGTVNNQPQHF
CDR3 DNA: TGTGCCAGCGGCCGCCTCGGGACAGTCAACAATCAGCCCCAGCATTTT

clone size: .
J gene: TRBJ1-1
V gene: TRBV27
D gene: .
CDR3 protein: CASSLSRNTEAFF
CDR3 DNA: TGTGCCAGCAGTTTGTCCAGGAACACTGAAGCTTTCTTT

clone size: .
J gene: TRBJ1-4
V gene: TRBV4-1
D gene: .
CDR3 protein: CASSPAGYLGEKLFF
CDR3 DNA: TGCGCCAGCAGCCCAGCGGGATACCTGGGAGAAAAACTGTTTTTT

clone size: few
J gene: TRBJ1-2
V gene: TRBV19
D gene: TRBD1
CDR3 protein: CASRRTGNYGYTF
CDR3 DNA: TGTGCCAGTAGGCGGACAGGGAACTATGGCTACACCTTC

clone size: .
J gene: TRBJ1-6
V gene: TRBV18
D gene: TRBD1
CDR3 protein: CASSRDRANSPLHF
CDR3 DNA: TGTGCCAGCTCGCGGGACAGGGCTAATTCACCCCTCCACTTT

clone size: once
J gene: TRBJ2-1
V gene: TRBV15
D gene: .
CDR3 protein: CATSRDGRAWYEQFF
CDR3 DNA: TGTGCCACCAGCAGAGATGGCAGGGCTTGGTATGAGCAGTTCTTC

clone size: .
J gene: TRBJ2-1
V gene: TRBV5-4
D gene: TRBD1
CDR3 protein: CASSPTTGSNEQFF
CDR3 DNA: TGTGCCAGCAGCCCTACGACAGGGAGCAATGAGCAGTTCTTC

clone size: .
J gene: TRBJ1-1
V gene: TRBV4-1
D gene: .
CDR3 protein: CASSQDYRNTEAFF
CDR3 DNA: TGCGCCAGCAGCCAAGACTACAGGAACACTGAAGCTTTCTTT

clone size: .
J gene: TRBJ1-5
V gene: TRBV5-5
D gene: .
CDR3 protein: CASSLNRNQPQHF
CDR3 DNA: TGTGCCAGCAGCTTAAACAGAAATCAGCCCCAGCATTTT

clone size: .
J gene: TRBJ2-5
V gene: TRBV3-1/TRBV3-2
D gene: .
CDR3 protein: CASSLPTETQYF
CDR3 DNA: TGTGCCAGCAGCCTCCCAACTGAGACCCAGTACTTC

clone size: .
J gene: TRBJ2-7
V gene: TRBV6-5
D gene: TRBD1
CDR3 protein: CASRTGQGTSYEQYF
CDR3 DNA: TGTGCCAGCAGGACTGGACAGGGGACATCCTACGAGCAGTACTTC

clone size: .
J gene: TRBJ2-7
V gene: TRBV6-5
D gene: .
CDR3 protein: CASSPHYEQYF
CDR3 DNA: TGTGCCAGCAGTCCCCACTACGAGCAGTACTTC

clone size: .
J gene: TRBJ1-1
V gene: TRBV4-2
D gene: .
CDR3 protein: CASSQAGGFTEAFF
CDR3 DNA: TGTGCCAGCAGCCAAGCAGGAGGGTTCACTGAAGCTTTCTTT

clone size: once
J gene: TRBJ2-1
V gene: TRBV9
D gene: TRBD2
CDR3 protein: CASSVVSKGLAGGLLKINEQFF
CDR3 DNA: TGTGCCAGCAGCGTAGTTAGTAAGGGGCTAGCGGGAGGGCTTCTCAAGATTAATGAGCAGTTCTTC

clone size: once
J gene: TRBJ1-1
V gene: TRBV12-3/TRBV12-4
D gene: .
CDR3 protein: CASRAPRATEAFF
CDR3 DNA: TGTGCCAGCAGGGCCCCCAGGGCCACTGAAGCTTTCTTT

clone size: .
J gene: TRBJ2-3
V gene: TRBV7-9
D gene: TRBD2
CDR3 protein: CASSYYLQVAGVDTDTQYF
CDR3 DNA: TGTGCCAGCAGCTACTATCTACAGGTAGCGGGAGTCGACACAGATACGCAGTATTTT

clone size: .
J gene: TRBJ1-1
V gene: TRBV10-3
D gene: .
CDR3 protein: CATSQLGAVTEAFF
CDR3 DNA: TGTGCCACCAGCCAACTTGGGGCGGTAACTGAAGCTTTCTTT

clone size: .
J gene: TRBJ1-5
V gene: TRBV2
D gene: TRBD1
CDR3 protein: CASSGAGQDQPQHF
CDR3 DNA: TGTGCCAGTAGTGGTGCAGGACAGGATCAGCCCCAGCATTTT

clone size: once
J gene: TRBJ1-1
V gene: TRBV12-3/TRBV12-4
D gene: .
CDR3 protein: CASNSRRSTEAFF
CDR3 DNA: TGTGCCAGCAATTCCCGGAGGTCGACTGAAGCTTTCTTT

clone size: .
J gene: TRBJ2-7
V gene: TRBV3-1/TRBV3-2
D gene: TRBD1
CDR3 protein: CASSPAAGQGYEQYF
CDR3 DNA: TGTGCCAGCAGCCCCGCGGCGGGACAGGGGTACGAGCAGTACTTC

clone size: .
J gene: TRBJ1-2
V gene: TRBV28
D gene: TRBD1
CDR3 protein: CASSYRGGYTF
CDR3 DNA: TGTGCCAGCAGTTACAGGGGCGGCTACACCTTC

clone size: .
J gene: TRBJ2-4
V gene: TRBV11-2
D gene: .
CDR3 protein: CASSSVDSFAKNIQYF
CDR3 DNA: TGTGCCAGCAGCTCTGTCGACAGTTTTGCCAAAAACATTCAGTACTTC

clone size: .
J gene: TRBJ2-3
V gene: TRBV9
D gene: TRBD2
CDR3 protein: CASSVGGGRRSDTQYF
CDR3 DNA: TGTGCCAGCAGCGTAGGAGGCGGGAGGAGGTCAGATACGCAGTATTTT

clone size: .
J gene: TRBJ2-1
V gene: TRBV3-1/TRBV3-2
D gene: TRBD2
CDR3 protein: CASSQGLAGGNEQFF
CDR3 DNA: TGTGCCAGCAGCCAAGGTCTAGCGGGGGGGAATGAGCAGTTCTTC

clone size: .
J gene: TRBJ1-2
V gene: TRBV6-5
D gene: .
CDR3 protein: CASRGSQGLYGYTF
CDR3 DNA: TGTGCCAGCAGGGGCTCCCAGGGGCTCTATGGCTACACCTTC

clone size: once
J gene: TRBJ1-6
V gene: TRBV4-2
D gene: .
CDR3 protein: CASSHQGGNNSPLHF
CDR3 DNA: TGTGCCAGCAGCCACCAAGGGGGTAATAATTCACCCCTCCACTTT

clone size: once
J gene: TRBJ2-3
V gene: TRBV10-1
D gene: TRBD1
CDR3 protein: CASRRDSSDTQYF
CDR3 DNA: TGCGCCAGCAGGAGGGACAGCTCAGATACGCAGTATTTT

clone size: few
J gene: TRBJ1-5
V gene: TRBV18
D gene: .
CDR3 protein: CASSPLGRNDQPQHF
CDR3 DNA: TGTGCCAGCTCACCACTGGGGCGGAATGATCAGCCCCAGCATTTT

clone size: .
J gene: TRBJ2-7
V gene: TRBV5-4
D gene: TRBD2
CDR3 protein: CASSLAREGLYEQYF
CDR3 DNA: TGTGCCAGCAGCTTGGCTCGGGAGGGCCTCTACGAGCAGTACTTC

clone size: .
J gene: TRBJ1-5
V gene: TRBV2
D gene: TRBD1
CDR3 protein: CASSKTGNGNQPQHF
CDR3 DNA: TGTGCCAGCAGTAAGACAGGGAACGGCAATCAGCCCCAGCATTTT

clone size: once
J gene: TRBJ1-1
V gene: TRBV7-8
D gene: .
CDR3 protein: CASTLRGENTEAFF
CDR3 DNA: TGTGCCAGCACCCTAAGGGGCGAGAACACTGAAGCTTTCTTT

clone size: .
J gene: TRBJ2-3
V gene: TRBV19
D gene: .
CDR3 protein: CASSTPGERTDTQYF
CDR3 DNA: TGTGCCAGTAGTACCCCCGGGGAGCGCACAGATACGCAGTATTTT

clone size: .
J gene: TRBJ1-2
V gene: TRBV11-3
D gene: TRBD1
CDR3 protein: CASSHLRGDRANYGYTF
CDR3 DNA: TGTGCCAGCAGCCACCTACGTGGGGACAGGGCTAACTATGGCTACACCTTC

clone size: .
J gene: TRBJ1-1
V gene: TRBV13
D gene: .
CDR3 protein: CASSLGAGSGTEAFF
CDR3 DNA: TGTGCCAGCAGCTTAGGGGCAGGAAGTGGCACTGAAGCTTTCTTT

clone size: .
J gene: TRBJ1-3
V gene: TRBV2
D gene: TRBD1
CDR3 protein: CASRGDRDIPGGNTIYF
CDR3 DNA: TGTGCCAGCAGAGGGGACAGGGACATACCGGGCGGAAACACCATATATTTT

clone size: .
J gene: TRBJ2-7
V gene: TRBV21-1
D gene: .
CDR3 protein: CASSALSSYEQYF
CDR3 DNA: TGTGCCAGCAGCGCGTTAAGCTCCTACGAGCAGTACTTC

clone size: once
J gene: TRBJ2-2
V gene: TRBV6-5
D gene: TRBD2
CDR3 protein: CASIRSSGITGELFF
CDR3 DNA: TGTGCCAGCATCCGGAGCAGCGGGATAACCGGGGAGCTGTTTTTT

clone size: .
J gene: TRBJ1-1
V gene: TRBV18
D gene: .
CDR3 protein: CASSRDFGTEAFF
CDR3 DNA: TGTGCCAGCTCTCGGGACTTTGGGACTGAAGCTTTCTTT

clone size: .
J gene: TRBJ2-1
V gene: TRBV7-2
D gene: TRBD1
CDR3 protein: CASSYRTGFNNEQFF
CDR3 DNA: TGTGCCAGCAGCTACCGGACAGGGTTCAACAATGAGCAGTTCTTC

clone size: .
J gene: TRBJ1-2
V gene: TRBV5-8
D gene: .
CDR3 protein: CASSRTEDGYTF
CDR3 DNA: TGTGCCAGCAGCCGGACAGAAGATGGCTACACCTTC

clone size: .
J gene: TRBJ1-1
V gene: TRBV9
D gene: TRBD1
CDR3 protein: CASSDPDRAETEAFF
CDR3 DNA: TGTGCCAGCAGCGATCCTGACAGGGCGGAAACTGAAGCTTTCTTT

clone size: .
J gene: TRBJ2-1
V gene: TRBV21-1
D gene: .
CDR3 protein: CASNLTGTSRCEQFF
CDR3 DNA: TGTGCCAGCAACTTAACCGGGACTAGTAGGTGCGAGCAGTTCTTC

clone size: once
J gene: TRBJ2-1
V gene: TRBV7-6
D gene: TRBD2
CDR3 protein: CASSLGPGTSGSVYEQFF
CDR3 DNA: TGTGCCAGCAGCTTAGGACCCGGGACTAGCGGGAGTGTATATGAGCAGTTCTTC

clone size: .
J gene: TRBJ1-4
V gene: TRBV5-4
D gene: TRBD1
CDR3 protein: CASSLFGTGNEKLFF
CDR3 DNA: TGTGCCAGCAGCTTGTTTGGGACAGGGAATGAAAAACTGTTTTTT

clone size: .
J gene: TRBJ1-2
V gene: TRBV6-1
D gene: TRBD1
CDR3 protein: CASSDKGQGLGVYGYTF
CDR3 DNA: TGTGCCAGCAGTGATAAAGGACAGGGCCTCGGGGTCTATGGCTACACCTTC

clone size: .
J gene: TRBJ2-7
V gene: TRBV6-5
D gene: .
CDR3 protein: CASGVRGHYEQYF
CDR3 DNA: TGTGCCAGCGGGGTCAGGGGACACTACGAGCAGTACTTC

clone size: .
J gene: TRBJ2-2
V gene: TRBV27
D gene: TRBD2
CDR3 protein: CASSPQGREALFRNTGELFF
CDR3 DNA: TGTGCCAGCAGTCCCCAAGGGCGGGAGGCCCTTTTTAGGAACACCGGGGAGCTGTTTTTT

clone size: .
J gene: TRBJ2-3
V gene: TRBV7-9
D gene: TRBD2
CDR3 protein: CASSFPPAGVSTDTQYF
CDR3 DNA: TGTGCCAGCAGCTTTCCCCCAGCGGGAGTGTCCACAGATACGCAGTATTTT

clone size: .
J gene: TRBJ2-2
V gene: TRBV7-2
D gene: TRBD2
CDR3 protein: CASNPREDNTGELFF
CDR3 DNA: TGTGCCAGCAACCCCCGGGAGGATAACACCGGGGAGCTGTTTTTT

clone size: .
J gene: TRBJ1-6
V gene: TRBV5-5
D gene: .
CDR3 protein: CASSLTDFENSPLHF
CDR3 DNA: TGTGCCAGCAGCTTGACAGATTTCGAGAATTCACCCCTCCACTTT

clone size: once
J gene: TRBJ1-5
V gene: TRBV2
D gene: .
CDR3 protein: CASSEAKGPWEGSNQPQHF
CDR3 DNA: TGTGCCAGCAGTGAAGCGAAGGGCCCCTGGGAGGGTAGCAATCAGCCCCAGCATTTT

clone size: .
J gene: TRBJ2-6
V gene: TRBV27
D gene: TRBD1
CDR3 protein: CASSFGQGRAGANVLTF
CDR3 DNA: TGTGCCAGCAGTTTCGGACAGGGGAGGGCTGGGGCCAACGTCCTGACTTTC

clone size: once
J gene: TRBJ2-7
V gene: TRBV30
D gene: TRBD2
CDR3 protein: CAWEAGGPYEQYF
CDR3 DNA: TGTGCCTGGGAAGCGGGAGGCCCCTACGAGCAGTACTTC

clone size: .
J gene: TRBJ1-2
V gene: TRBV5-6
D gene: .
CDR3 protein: CASSLRPGRYGYTF
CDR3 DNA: TGTGCCAGCAGCTTGCGGCCAGGCCGCTATGGCTACACCTTC

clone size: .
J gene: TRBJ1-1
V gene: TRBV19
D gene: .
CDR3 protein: CASSIGTSGAFF
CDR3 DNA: TGTGCCAGTAGTATCGGGACAAGTGGAGCTTTCTTT

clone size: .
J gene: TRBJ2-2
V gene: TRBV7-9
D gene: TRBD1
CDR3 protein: CASSLTGQGHGELFF
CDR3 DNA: TGTGCCAGCAGCCTAACGGGACAGGGCCACGGGGAGCTGTTTTTT

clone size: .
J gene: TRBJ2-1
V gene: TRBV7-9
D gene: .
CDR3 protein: CASSFGNRRFSYNEQFF
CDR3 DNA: TGTGCCAGCAGCTTCGGGAACCGACGGTTTTCCTACAATGAGCAGTTCTTC

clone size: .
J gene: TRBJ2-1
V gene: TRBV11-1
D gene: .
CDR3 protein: CASSFGGAYNEQFF
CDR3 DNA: TGTGCCAGCAGCTTCGGGGGAGCCTACAATGAGCAGTTCTTC

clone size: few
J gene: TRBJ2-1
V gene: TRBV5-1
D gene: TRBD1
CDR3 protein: CASSSSDRGNEQFF
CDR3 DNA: TGCGCCAGCAGCAGCTCGGACAGGGGGAATGAGCAGTTCTTC

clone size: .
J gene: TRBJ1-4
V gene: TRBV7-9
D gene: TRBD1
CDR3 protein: CASSLATGHNEKLFF
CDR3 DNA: TGTGCCAGCAGCCTAGCGACAGGGCATAATGAAAAACTGTTTTTT